This T cell receptor beta chain was identified during a study of blood T cell repertoires in COVID-19. TCRdb's copy holds only in-frame clones and misses some; the assay was immunoSEQ multiplex PCR. The data show under 450,000 clones, around 87% seen once. J lost 11 bases, V lost 0 bases, and 11 bases had no gene match. The CDR3 extends over 16 amino acids. From germline, CDR1 is SGHTA and CDR2 FQGNSA. The chain employs TRBV7-2 and TRBJ2-1; 9 bases agree with TRBD1. The TCR originated in a man between 25 and 39 years old who had recovered from COVID-19. Sequencing was done on a sample of PBMCs or T cells enriched from blood (not recorded which). The CDR3 is CASSLAAGQGRLQQFF. The CDR3 coding sequence is TGTGCCAGCAGCTTAGCGGCGGGACAGGGCAGGTTACAGCAGTTCTTC.